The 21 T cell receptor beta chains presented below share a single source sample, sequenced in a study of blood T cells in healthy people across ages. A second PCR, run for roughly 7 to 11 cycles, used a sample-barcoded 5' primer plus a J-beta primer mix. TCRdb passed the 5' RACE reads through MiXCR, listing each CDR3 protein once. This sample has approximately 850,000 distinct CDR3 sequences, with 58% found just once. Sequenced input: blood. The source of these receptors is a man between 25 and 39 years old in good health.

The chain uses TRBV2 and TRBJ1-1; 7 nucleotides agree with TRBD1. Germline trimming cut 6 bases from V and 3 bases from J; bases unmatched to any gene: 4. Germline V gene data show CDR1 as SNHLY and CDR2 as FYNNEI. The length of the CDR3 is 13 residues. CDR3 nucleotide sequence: TGTGCCAGCAGCGGGACAGAGCACACTGAAGCTTTCTTT. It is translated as CASSGTEHTEAFF.

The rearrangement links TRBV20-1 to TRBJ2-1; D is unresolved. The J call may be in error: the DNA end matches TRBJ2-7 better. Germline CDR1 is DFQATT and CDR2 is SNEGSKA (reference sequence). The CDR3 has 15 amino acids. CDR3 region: CSAAESVSSYNEQYF. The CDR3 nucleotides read TGCAGTGCCGCGGAAAGTGTCAGCTCCTACAATGAGCAGTACTTC.

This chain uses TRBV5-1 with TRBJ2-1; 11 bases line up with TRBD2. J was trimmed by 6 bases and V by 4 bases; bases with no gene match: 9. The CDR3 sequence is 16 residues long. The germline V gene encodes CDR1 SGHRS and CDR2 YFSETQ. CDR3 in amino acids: CASSGQTGTSGNEQFF. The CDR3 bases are TGCGCCAGCAGCGGGCAGACCGGGACTAGCGGCAATGAGCAGTTCTTC. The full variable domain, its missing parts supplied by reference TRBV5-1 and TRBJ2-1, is KAGVTQTPRYLIKTRGQQVTLSCSPISGHRSVSWYQQTPGQGLQFLFEYFSETQRNKGNFPGRFSGRQFSNSRSEMNVSTLELGDSALYLCASSGQTGTSGNEQFFGPGTRLTVL.

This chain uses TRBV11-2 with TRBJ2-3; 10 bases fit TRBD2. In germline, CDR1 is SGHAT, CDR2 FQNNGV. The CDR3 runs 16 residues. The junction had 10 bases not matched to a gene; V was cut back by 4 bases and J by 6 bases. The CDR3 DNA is TGTGCCAGCAGCTACACTAGCGGGATGTGGTGGGATACGCAGTATTTT. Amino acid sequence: CASSYTSGMWWDTQYF.

CDR3 sequence (DNA): TGTGCCACCCATGATCGGGTCTACGAGCAGTACTTC. Its translation is CATHDRVYEQYF. V is TRBV28 and J is TRBJ2-5; no clear D gene. Near its end, the DNA agrees better with TRBJ2-7, so the J call may be wrong. This CDR3 has 12 residues. Germline assignment: CDR1 MDHEN and CDR2 SYDVKM.

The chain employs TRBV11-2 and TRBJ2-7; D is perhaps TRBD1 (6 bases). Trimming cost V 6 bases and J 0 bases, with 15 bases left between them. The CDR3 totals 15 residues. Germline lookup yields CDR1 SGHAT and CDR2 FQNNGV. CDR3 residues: CASSPDSPLSYEQYF. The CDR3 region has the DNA TGTGCCAGCAGTCCGGACAGCCCCCTCTCCTACGAGCAGTACTTC.

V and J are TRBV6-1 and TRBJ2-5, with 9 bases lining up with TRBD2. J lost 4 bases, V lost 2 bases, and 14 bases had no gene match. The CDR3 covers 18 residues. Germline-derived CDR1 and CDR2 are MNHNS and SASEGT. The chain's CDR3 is CASSEFPPSGVSGETQYF. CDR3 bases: TGTGCCAGCAGTGAATTCCCCCCTAGCGGGGTATCGGGAGAGACCCAGTACTTC.

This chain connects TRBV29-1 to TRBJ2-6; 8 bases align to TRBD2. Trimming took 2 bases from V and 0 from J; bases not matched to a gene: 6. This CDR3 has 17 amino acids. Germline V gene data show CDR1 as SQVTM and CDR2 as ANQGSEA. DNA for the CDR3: TGCAGCGTTGAAAAGTCGGGGGGGGCCTCTGGGGCCAACGTCCTGACTTTC. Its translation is CSVEKSGGASGANVLTF.

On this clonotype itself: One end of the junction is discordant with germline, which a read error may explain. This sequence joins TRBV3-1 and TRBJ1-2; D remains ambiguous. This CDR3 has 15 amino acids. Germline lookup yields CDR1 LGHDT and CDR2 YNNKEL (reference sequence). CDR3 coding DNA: TGTGCCAGCAGCCCGAGCATAGGTAATCACTATGACTACACCTTC. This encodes CASSPSIGNHYDYTF.

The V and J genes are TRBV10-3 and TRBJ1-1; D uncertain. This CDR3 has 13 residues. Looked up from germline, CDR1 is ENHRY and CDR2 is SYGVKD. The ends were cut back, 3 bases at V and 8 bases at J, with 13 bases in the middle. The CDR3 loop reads CAISDTGSREAFF. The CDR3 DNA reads TGTGCCATCAGTGATACGGGAAGTAGAGAAGCTTTCTTT.

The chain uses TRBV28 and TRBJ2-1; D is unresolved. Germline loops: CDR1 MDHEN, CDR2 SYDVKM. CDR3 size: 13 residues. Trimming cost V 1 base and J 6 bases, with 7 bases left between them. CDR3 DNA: TGTGCCAGCAGTTTATCCGAATTCAATGAGCAGTTCTTC. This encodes CASSLSEFNEQFF.

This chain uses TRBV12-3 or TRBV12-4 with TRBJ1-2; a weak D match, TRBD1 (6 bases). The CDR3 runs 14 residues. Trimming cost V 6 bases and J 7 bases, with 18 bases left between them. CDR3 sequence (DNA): TGTGCCAGCAGGGACCTACAGGGACGGCGTGGCTACACCTTC. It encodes CASRDLQGRRGYTF.

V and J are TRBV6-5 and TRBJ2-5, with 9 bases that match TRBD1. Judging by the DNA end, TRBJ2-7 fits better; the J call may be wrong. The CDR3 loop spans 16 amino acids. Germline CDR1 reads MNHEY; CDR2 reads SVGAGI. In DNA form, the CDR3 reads TGTGCCAGCAGTTACTACGGGACAGGGTTAGGTGCCGAGCAGTACTTC. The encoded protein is CASSYYGTGLGAEQYF.

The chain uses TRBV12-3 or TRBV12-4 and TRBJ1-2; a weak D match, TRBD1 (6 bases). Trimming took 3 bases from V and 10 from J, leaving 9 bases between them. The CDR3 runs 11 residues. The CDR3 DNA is TGTGCCAGCAGTTTCGGGGGGCCCTACACCTTC. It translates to CASSFGGPYTF.

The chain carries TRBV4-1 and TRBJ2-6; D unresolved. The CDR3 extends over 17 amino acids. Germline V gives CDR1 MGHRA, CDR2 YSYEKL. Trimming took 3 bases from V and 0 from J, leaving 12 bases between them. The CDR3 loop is CASSQHRAPSGANVLTF. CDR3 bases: TGCGCCAGCAGCCAGCACCGGGCCCCCTCTGGGGCCAACGTCCTGACTTTC.

CDR3 loop: CSARGTEAFF. CDR3 DNA: TGCAGTGCTAGGGGCACTGAAGCTTTCTTT. V and J are TRBV20-1 and TRBJ1-1; no firm D call. Deletions cut 3 bases from V and 4 bases from J, with 3 bases between. This CDR3 is built from 10 residues. Per the germline V gene, CDR1 is DFQATT and CDR2 is SNEGSKA (reference sequence).

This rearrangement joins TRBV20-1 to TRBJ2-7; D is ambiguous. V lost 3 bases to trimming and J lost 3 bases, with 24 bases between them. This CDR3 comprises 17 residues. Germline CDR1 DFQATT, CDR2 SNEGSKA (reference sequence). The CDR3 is CSASIPQKIKNLYEQYF. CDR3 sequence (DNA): TGCAGTGCTAGTATTCCGCAGAAAATTAAGAACCTCTACGAGCAGTACTTC.

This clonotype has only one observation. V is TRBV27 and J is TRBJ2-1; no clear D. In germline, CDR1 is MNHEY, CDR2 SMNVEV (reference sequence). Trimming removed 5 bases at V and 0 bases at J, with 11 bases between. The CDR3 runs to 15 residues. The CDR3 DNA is TGTGCCAGCAGTACCTCCTTGAGCTCCTACAATGAGCAGTTCTTC. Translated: CASSTSLSSYNEQFF.

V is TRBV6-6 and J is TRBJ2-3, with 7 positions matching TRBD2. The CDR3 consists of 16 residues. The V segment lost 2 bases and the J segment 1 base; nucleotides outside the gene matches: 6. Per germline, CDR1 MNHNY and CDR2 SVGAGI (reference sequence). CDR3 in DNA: TGTGCCAGCAGTTACAAAGCGGGAATGGGCACAGATACGCAGTATTTT. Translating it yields CASSYKAGMGTDTQYF.

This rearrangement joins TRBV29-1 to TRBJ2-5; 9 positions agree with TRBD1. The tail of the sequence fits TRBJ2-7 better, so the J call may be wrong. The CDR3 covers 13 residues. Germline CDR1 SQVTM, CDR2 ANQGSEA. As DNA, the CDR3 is TGCAGCGTTGATGCGACAGGGGGGGTCGAGCAGTACTTC. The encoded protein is CSVDATGGVEQYF.

The CDR3 reads CASSPGRKNEQYF. The CDR3 DNA follows: TGTGCCAGCAGCCCCGGCCGTAAGAACGAGCAGTACTTC. This rearrangement joins TRBV6-5 to TRBJ2-7; D not certain. The germline CDR1 and CDR2 sequences are MNHEY and SVGAGI. CDR3 size: 13 residues. V gave up 6 bases and J gave up 5 bases, with 14 bases separating them.